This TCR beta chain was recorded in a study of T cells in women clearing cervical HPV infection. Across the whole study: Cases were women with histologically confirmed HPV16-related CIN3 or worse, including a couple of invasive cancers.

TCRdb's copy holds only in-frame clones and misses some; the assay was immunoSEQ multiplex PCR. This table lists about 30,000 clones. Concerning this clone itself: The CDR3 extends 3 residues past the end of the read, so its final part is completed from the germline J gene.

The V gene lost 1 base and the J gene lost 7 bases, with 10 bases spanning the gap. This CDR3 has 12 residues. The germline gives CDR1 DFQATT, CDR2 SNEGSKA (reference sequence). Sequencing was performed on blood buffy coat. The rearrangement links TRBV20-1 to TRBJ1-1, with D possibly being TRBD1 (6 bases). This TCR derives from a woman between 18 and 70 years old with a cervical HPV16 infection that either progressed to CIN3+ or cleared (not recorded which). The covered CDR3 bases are TGCAGTGCTAGAGTGCAGGGGAATGAA. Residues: CSARVQGNE. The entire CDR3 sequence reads CSARVQGNEAFF.